Each of the 30 T cell receptor beta chains below was sequenced from the same sample in a study of blood T cell repertoires in COVID-19. Sequencing used immunoSEQ multiplex PCR; TCRdb keeps in-frame clones, though not all of them. The sample consists of more than 95,000 clones, approximately 82% of them appearing once. The sequenced sample consisted of peripheral blood. The receptors stem from a man in his sixties or seventies with active or convalescent COVID-19.

This clone was counted only a few times. This chain connects TRBV11-3 to TRBJ1-1; D gene unclear. V dropped 1 base and J dropped 0 bases, with 9 bases sitting between them. There are 15 residues in the CDR3. Germline CDR1 SGHNT, CDR2 YENEEA. This CDR3 reads CASSLVGGLNTEAFF. CDR3 bases: TGTGCCAGCAGCTTAGTTGGAGGGTTGAACACTGAAGCTTTCTTT.

This sequence joins TRBV7-6 and TRBJ2-3, with TRBD2 identical over 7 bases. Per germline, CDR1 SGHVS and CDR2 FNYEAQ. There are 16 residues in the CDR3. J gave up 4 bases and V 5 bases, and 12 bases lay outside the gene matches. This CDR3 is CASSPRGRGGSDTQYF. The CDR3, as DNA: TGTGCCAGCAGCCCCCGGGGGAGGGGTGGATCAGATACGCAGTATTTT.

The J gene is TRBJ2-3, the V gene TRBV3-1 (or the pseudogene TRBV3-2); 9 bases agree with TRBD2. The junction had 8 bases not matched to a gene; V was cut back by 6 bases and J by 1 base. The germline gives CDR1 LGHDT, CDR2 YNNKEL (reference sequence). CDR3 length: 16 amino acids. CDR3 in DNA: TGTGCCAGCAGTTCTTTTGGCGGGGGGGGCACAGATACGCAGTATTTT. Translated, it gives CASSSFGGGGTDTQYF.

J is TRBJ2-2 and V is TRBV5-1; maybe TRBD2 (6 bases). This CDR3 has 15 residues. V lost 0 bases and J lost 4, with 10 bases in between. The germline CDR1 and CDR2 sequences are SGHRS and YFSETQ. The CDR3 nucleotides read TGCGCCAGCAGCTTGGGCGGGATCTCCACCGGGGAGCTGTTTTTT. Its protein product is CASSLGGISTGELFF.

The rearrangement joins TRBV11-3 to TRBJ1-4; TRBD1 might be the D (6 bases). CDR1 is SGHNT, CDR2 YENEEA, per germline. This CDR3 comprises 15 residues. The V end was cut by 5 bases, the J end by 4 bases, with 14 bases between. CDR3 sequence: CASSQGTSDNEKLFF. The CDR3 DNA reads TGTGCCAGCAGCCAGGGGACATCGGATAATGAAAAACTGTTTTTT.

The chain combines TRBV7-2 with TRBJ2-1; D perhaps matches TRBD1 (6 bases). The V end was cut by 5 bases, the J end by 7 bases, with 15 bases between. The V gene's germline CDR1 is SGHTA and CDR2 FQGNSA. This CDR3 is built from 14 residues. The DNA of the CDR3 is TGTGCCAGCAGCCGGGACACTGGGTTTAATGAGCAGTTCTTC. Its translation is CASSRDTGFNEQFF.

The rearrangement joins TRBV2 to TRBJ2-7, with D perhaps TRBD1 (6 bases). Trimming pared 1 base from V and 2 bases from J, leaving 15 bases between. CDR3 length: 16 residues. Per the germline V gene, CDR1 is SNHLY and CDR2 is FYNNEI. For the CDR3, the DNA is TGTGCCAGCAGTGAAGTTCTGACAGGCCTAACCTACGAGCAGTACTTC. It specifies CASSEVLTGLTYEQYF. Full variable domain (outside the CDR3, taken from reference TRBV2 and TRBJ2-7): EPEVTQTPSHQVTQMGQEVILRCVPISNHLYFYWYRQILGQKVEFLVSFYNNEISEKSEIFDDQFSVERPDGSNFTLKIRSTKLEDSAMYFCASSEVLTGLTYEQYFGPGTRLTVT.

This chain uses TRBV11-2 with TRBJ1-5; TRBD1 aligns across 7 bases. V was pared by 5 bases and J by 7 bases, with 5 bases of the junction left unmatched. The length of the CDR3 is 13 residues. Per the germline V gene, CDR1 is SGHAT and CDR2 is FQNNGV. CDR3 in DNA: TGTGCCAGCAGCGCAGGGGGGTGGCAGCCCCAGCATTTT. This gives the protein CASSAGGWQPQHF.

This clone is a singleton in its sample. This chain joins TRBV6-5 and TRBJ2-2, with D maybe TRBD2 (6 bases). The CDR3 has 15 residues. Trimming removed 7 bases from V and 7 bases from J, with 19 bases in between. Per the germline V gene, CDR1 is MNHEY and CDR2 is SVGAGI. This chain's CDR3 is CASNDGRAGIGELFF. DNA for the CDR3: TGTGCCAGCAACGATGGTCGGGCGGGGATCGGGGAGCTGTTTTTT.

This clone was recorded a few times. The gene calls are TRBV10-1 and TRBJ2-1, with D tentatively TRBD2 (6 bases). The CDR3 is 17 amino acids. Trimming shortened V by 6 bases and J by 2 bases, and 20 bases separated the two germline ends. The germline CDR1 and CDR2 sequences are WNHNN and SYGVQD (reference sequence). The CDR3 DNA reads TGCGCCAGCAGGGTGCATGGCAGGGAGGACACCTACAATGAGCAGTTCTTC. Protein sequence: CASRVHGREDTYNEQFF.

This chain connects TRBV12-3 or TRBV12-4 to TRBJ1-2; 7 bases fit TRBD1. V lost 5 bases and J lost 5; bases outside the gene matches: 5. The CDR3 is 13 residues long. CDR3 residues: CASSRDRMYGYTF. In DNA, the CDR3 is TGTGCCAGCAGTAGGGACAGAATGTATGGCTACACCTTC.

In its sample, this clone ranks as medium-sized (0.01 to 0.1%). The chain links TRBV19 to TRBJ1-5, with 12 bases fitting TRBD1. Trimming at V came to 5 bases and at J to 9 bases, leaving 8 bases not matched to a gene. The CDR3 has 15 residues. The germline V gene encodes CDR1 LNHDA and CDR2 SQIVND (reference sequence). The CDR3, as DNA: TGTGCCAGTAGTCCGGGGACAGGGGGCATTTCGCCCCAGCATTTT. Its protein product is CASSPGTGGISPQHF.

This chain joins TRBV28 and TRBJ2-7; tentative D call: TRBD1 (6 bases). CDR3 length: 16 amino acids. Trimming pared 2 bases from V and 4 bases from J, leaving 18 bases between. Germline values: CDR1 MDHEN, CDR2 SYDVKM. The CDR3 region has the DNA TGTGCCAGCAGTTTAGATCTGATGGGGCAGGGGTACGAGCAGTACTTC. Its protein product is CASSLDLMGQGYEQYF. The full variable domain, rest sourced from reference TRBV28 and TRBJ2-7, is DVKVTQSSRYLVKRTGEKVFLECVQDMDHENMFWYRQDPGLGLRLIYFSYDVKMKEKGDIPEGYSVSREKKERFSLILESASTNQTSMYLCASSLDLMGQGYEQYFGPGTRLTVT.

This clone was recorded a few times. The rearrangement links TRBV7-2 to TRBJ2-2, with 10 bases lining up with TRBD2. Germline values: CDR1 SGHTA, CDR2 FQGNSA. The CDR3 has 17 residues. J was trimmed by 0 bases and V by 3 bases; bases with no gene match: 4. The CDR3 region is CASSFGLAETNTGELFF. For the CDR3, the DNA is TGTGCCAGCAGCTTCGGACTAGCGGAGACGAACACCGGGGAGCTGTTTTTT.

The chain combines TRBV10-3 with TRBJ1-2; 7 bases are shared with TRBD1. The CDR3 is made up of 14 amino acids. Germline V gene lookup returns CDR1 ENHRY and CDR2 SYGVKD. J lost 0 bases, V lost 6 bases, and 4 bases had no gene match. CDR3 DNA: TGTGCCATCAGAGGGACAGTTCCTAACTATGGCTACACCTTC. Translated, it gives CAIRGTVPNYGYTF.

The rearrangement links TRBV11-2 to TRBJ2-5; 9 bases match TRBD2. V dropped 5 bases and J dropped 3; count of bases not matched to a gene: 7. Germline V gene data show CDR1 as SGHAT and CDR2 as FQNNGV. This CDR3 has 15 amino acids. CDR3 coding DNA: TGTGCCAGCAGCCAGTCTAGCGGGGTAAAAGAGACCCAGTACTTC. Residues: CASSQSSGVKETQYF.

CDR3 sequence reads: CAISTQGERGEQFF. CDR3 nucleotides: TGTGCCATCAGTACTCAGGGCGAAAGAGGTGAGCAGTTCTTC. This chain uses TRBV10-3 with TRBJ2-1, with TRBD1 as a possible D gene (5 bases). Trimming pared 5 bases from V and 9 bases from J, leaving 17 bases between. The CDR3 has 14 residues. Germline V gene sequence: CDR1 ENHRY, CDR2 SYGVKD.

The V gene is TRBV10-3, the J gene TRBJ2-2; TRBD1 aligns across 7 bases. The ends lost 6 bases at V and 5 bases at J; junction bases unmatched: 6. Germline CDR1 reads ENHRY; CDR2 reads SYGVKD. The CDR3 is 14 amino acids. The DNA of the CDR3 is TGTGCCATCAGCTCGGACAGGATTACCGGGGAGCTGTTTTTT. It is translated as CAISSDRITGELFF.

V gene TRBV5-4 combines with J gene TRBJ1-3; a possible D gene is TRBD1 (6 bases). Trimming pared 3 bases from V and 0 bases from J, leaving 7 bases between. The CDR3 loop spans 14 amino acids. CDR1 SGHNT and CDR2 YYREEE come from the germline V gene (reference sequence). The CDR3 DNA is TGTGCCAGCAGCTCACAGGGCTCTGGAAACACCATATATTTT. Its protein product is CASSSQGSGNTIYF. Looking up the rest from reference TRBV5-4 and TRBJ1-3 gives the full variable domain: ETGVTQSPTHLIKTRGQQVTLRCSSQSGHNTVSWYQQALGQGPQFIFQYYREEENGRGNFPPRFSGLQFPNYSSELNVNALELDDSALYLCASSSQGSGNTIYFGEGSWLTVV.

On this clone: An end of the junction differs from the germline gene, which may be a read error. V and J are TRBV4-1 and TRBJ2-5; possibly TRBD2 for D (7 bases). Germline values: CDR1 MGHRA, CDR2 YSYEKL. The CDR3 loop spans 16 amino acids. The CDR3 sequence is CANSQEFVNRAGAQYF. The CDR3 DNA reads TGCGCCAACAGCCAAGAATTTGTAAACAGGGCGGGGGCCCAGTACTTC.

This clone was recorded once. The chain is built from TRBV19 and TRBJ2-7; D not certain. V was pared by 6 bases and J by 0 bases, with 3 bases between. Looked up from germline, CDR1 is LNHDA and CDR2 is SQIVND (reference sequence). The length of the CDR3 is 11 residues. CDR3 in amino acids: CASSGSYEQYF. CDR3 coding DNA: TGTGCCAGTAGCGGCTCCTACGAGCAGTACTTC. The entire variable domain, with the rest obtained from reference TRBV19 and TRBJ2-7, is as follows: DGGITQSPKYLFRKEGQNVTLSCEQNLNHDAMYWYRQDPGQGLRLIYYSQIVNDFQKGDIAEGYSVSREKKESFPLTVTSAQKNPTAFYLCASSGSYEQYFGPGTRLTVT.

V and J are TRBV4-3 and TRBJ2-5; 10 positions match TRBD1. CDR3 length: 15 amino acids. Trimming at V came to 1 base and at J to 5 bases, leaving 4 bases not matched to a gene. Germline CDR1 and CDR2: LGHNA and YSLEER. CDR3 DNA: TGCGCCAGCAGCCAAGGGAAGGGACAGGGGGAGACCCAGTACTTC. This gives the protein CASSQGKGQGETQYF.

The chain uses TRBV15 and TRBJ2-7; 10 bases map to TRBD2. CDR3 length: 17 residues. The ends lost 0 bases at V and 5 bases at J; junction bases unmatched: 10. Germline assignment: CDR1 LNHNV and CDR2 YYDKDF (reference sequence). In nucleotides, the CDR3 is TGTGCCACCAGCAGAGATCGGGCTAGCGGGAGTAAAGACGAGCAGTACTTC. Amino acid sequence: CATSRDRASGSKDEQYF.

The genes are TRBV7-9 and TRBJ1-3; D might be TRBD1 (6 bases). CDR1 is SEHNR and CDR2 is FQNEAQ in the germline V gene (reference sequence). Between the trimmed V and J ends, which lost 8 bases and 4 bases, there was a span of 18 bases. The length of the CDR3 is 15 residues. In DNA form, the CDR3 reads TGTGCCAGCCGAAATACCGGGACACCCGGAAACACCATATATTTT. It codes for CASRNTGTPGNTIYF.

The genes are TRBV4-1 and TRBJ2-7; 9 nucleotides align to TRBD2. The germline V gene has CDR1 MGHRA and CDR2 YSYEKL. The CDR3 has 16 amino acids. Unmatched junction bases numbered 6, after V lost 1 base and J lost 2 bases. The CDR3 loop is CASSQVATSGTYEQYF. The CDR3 DNA is TGCGCCAGCAGCCAAGTTGCGACTAGCGGCACCTACGAGCAGTACTTC.

This clone is a singleton in its sample. The chain combines TRBV28 with TRBJ2-7; possibly TRBD2 for D (5 bases). The CDR3 contains 13 residues. V was cut by 7 bases and J by 1 base, with 11 bases left in between. Looked up from germline, CDR1 is MDHEN and CDR2 is SYDVKM. DNA for the CDR3: TGTGCCAGCACCTCCCGGGGTTCCTACGAGCAGTACTTC. Translating gives CASTSRGSYEQYF.

The chain employs TRBV29-1 and TRBJ2-7, with 10 bases lining up with TRBD1. This CDR3 has 14 residues. J gave up 4 bases and V 5 bases, and 8 bases lay outside the gene matches. CDR1 is SQVTM, CDR2 ANQGSEA, per germline. DNA for the CDR3: TGCAGCGTTCAGAGGGGGACAGGGGCATACGAGCAGTACTTC. This codes for CSVQRGTGAYEQYF.

The chain carries TRBV5-4 and TRBJ2-1, with 10 bases fitting TRBD2. Losses at the gene ends were 4 bases for V and 0 bases for J; bases not matched to a gene: 4. This CDR3 comprises 16 residues. Germline V CDR1 and CDR2: SGHNT, YYREEE (reference sequence). CDR3 DNA sequence: TGTGCCAGCAGCAGGGAGCGGGGGGGCTCCTACAATGAGCAGTTCTTC. Translating it yields CASSRERGGSYNEQFF.

This clone was detected a few times. The chain carries TRBV3-1 (or the pseudogene TRBV3-2) and TRBJ1-1; 7 positions agree with TRBD1. The CDR3 is made up of 18 amino acids. Germline V gene lookup returns CDR1 LGHDT and CDR2 YNNKEL (reference sequence). J lost 2 bases, V lost 4 bases, and 16 bases had no gene match. This CDR3 is CASSPQKMPGQINTEAFF. CDR3 coding DNA: TGTGCCAGCAGCCCCCAAAAAATGCCGGGACAGATTAACACTGAAGCTTTCTTT.

The count of this clone is one. The gene calls are TRBV5-1 and TRBJ2-1, with 10 bases identical to TRBD1. The trim removed 0 bases at V and 9 bases at J, leaving 6 bases unmatched. The CDR3 runs 15 residues. Looked up from germline, CDR1 is SGHRS and CDR2 is YFSETQ. CDR3 residues: CASSLEGQGTGEQFF. For the CDR3, the DNA is TGCGCCAGCAGCTTGGAGGGACAGGGGACGGGTGAGCAGTTCTTC.